This T cell receptor beta chain was sequenced during a study of Graves' ophthalmopathy and Graves' hyperthyroidism. The V gene's germline CDR1 is LGHNA and CDR2 YNFKEQ. This CDR3 has 15 residues. The V and J ends lost 9 bases and 0 bases respectively, with 18 bases between them. Amplification targeted the TCR beta CDR3 regions, with RNA transcripts as the source material. The first-round RT-PCR employed HTBI primers together with the Qiagen OneStep RT-PCR kit. A multiplex PCR was then performed as the second round. TCRdb re-derived calls from the multiplex PCR reads in MiXCR, one entry per CDR3 protein. This table has about 1.2 million distinct CDR3 sequences, about 38% appearing once. This clonotype has more than one count but fewer than ten.

This clonotype was sampled from an adult man with Graves' hyperthyroidism. The J gene is TRBJ2-7, the V gene TRBV4-2; a weak D match, TRBD2 (5 bases). Sequencing was carried out using peripheral blood or thyroid tissue (not recorded which). The CDR3 loop is CASTPRAGNSYEQYF. CDR3 nucleotide sequence: TGTGCCAGTACCCCTAGGGCGGGCAACTCCTACGAGCAGTACTTC.